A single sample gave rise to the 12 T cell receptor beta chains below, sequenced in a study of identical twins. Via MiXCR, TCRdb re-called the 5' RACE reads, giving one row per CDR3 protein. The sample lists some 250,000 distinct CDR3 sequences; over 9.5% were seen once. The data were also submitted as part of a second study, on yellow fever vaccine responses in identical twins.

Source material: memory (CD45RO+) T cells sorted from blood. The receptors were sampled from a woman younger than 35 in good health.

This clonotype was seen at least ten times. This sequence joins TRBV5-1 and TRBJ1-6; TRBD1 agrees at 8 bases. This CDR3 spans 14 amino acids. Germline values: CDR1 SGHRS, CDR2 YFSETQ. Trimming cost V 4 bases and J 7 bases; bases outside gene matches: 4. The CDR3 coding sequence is TGCGCCAGCAGCCCGACAGGGGCCAATTCACCCCTCCACTTT. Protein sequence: CASSPTGANSPLHF. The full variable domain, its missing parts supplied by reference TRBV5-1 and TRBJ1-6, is KAGVTQTPRYLIKTRGQQVTLSCSPISGHRSVSWYQQTPGQGLQFLFEYFSETQRNKGNFPGRFSGRQFSNSRSEMNVSTLELGDSALYLCASSPTGANSPLHFGNGTRLTVT.

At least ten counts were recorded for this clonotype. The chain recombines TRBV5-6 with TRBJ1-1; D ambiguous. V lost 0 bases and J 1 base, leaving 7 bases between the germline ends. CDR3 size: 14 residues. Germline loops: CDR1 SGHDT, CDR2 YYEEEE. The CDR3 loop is CASSLVSRNTEAFF. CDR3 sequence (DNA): TGTGCCAGCAGCTTGGTTAGCAGGAACACTGAAGCTTTCTTT.

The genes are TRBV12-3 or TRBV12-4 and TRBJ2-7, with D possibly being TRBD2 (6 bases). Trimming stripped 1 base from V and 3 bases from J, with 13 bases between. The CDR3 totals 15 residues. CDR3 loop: CASSLGGIYIYEQYF. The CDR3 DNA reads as TGTGCCAGCAGTTTAGGCGGGATTTATATCTACGAGCAGTACTTC.

The chain's CDR3 is CASSSRDSLAKNIQYF. The CDR3 DNA reads TGTGCCAGCAGCTCCCGGGACAGCCTAGCCAAAAACATTCAGTACTTC. The chain has TRBV7-9 and TRBJ2-4, with 7 nucleotides matching TRBD1. The CDR3 loop spans 16 amino acids. V gave up 4 bases and J gave up 0 bases; unmatched junction bases: 6. The germline CDR1 and CDR2 sequences are SEHNR and FQNEAQ (reference sequence).

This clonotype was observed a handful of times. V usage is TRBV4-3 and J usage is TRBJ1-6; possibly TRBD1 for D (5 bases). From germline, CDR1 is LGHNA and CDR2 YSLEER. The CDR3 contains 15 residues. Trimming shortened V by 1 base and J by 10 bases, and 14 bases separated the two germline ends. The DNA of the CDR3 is TGCGCCAGCAGCCAAGGAGAAGGGGTGGGCTCACCCCTCCACTTT. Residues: CASSQGEGVGSPLHF.

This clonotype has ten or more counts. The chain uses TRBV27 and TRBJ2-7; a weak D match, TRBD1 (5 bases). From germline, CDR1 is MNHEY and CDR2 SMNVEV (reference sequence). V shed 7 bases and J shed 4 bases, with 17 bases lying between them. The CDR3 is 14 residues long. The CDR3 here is CASTPLGRVYEQYF. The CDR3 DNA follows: TGTGCCAGCACCCCCTTGGGCAGGGTGTACGAGCAGTACTTC.

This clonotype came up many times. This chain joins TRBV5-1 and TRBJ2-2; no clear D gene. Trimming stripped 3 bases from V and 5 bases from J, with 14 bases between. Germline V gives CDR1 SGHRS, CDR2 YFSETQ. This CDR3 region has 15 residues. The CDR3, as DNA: TGCGCCAGCAGCTCCAAAGTGGTTAGGACCGGGGAGCTGTTTTTT. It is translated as CASSSKVVRTGELFF.

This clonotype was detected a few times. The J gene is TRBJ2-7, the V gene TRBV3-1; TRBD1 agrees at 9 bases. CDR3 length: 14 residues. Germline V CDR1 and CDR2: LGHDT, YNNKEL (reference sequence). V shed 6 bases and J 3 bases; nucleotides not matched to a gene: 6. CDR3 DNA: TGTGCCAGCAGTTCCCGGGACAGGGACTACGAGCAGTACTTC. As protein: CASSSRDRDYEQYF.

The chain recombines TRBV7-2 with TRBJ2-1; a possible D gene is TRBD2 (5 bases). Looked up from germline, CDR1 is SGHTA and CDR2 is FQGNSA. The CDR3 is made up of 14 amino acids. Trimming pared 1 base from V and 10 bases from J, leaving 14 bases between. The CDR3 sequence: CASSLGRRAAEQFF. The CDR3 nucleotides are TGTGCCAGCAGCTTAGGGCGGCGGGCTGCGGAGCAGTTCTTC.

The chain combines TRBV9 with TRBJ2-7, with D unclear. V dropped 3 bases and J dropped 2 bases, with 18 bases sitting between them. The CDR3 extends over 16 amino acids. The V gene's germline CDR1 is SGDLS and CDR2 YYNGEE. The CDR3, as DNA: TGTGCCAGCAGCGCCACCGGTCGCGGCGGAACCTACGAGCAGTACTTC. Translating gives CASSATGRGGTYEQYF. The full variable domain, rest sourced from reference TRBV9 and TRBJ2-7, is DSGVTQTPKHLITATGQRVTLRCSPRSGDLSVYWYQQSLDQGLQFLIQYYNGEERAKGNILERFSAQQFPDLHSELNLSSLELGDSALYFCASSATGRGGTYEQYFGPGTRLTVT.

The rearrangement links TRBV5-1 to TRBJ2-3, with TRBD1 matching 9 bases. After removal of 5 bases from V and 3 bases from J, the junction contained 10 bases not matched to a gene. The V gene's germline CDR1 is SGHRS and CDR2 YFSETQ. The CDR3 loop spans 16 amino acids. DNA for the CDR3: TGCGCCAGCAGGGTTTACGGGACAGGGTTTACAGATACGCAGTATTTT. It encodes CASRVYGTGFTDTQYF.

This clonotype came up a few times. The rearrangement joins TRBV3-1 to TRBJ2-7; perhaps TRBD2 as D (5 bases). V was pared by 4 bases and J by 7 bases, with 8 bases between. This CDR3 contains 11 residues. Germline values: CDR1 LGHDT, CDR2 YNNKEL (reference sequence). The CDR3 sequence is CASSLQREQYF. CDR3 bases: TGTGCCAGCAGCCTTCAGCGGGAGCAGTACTTC.